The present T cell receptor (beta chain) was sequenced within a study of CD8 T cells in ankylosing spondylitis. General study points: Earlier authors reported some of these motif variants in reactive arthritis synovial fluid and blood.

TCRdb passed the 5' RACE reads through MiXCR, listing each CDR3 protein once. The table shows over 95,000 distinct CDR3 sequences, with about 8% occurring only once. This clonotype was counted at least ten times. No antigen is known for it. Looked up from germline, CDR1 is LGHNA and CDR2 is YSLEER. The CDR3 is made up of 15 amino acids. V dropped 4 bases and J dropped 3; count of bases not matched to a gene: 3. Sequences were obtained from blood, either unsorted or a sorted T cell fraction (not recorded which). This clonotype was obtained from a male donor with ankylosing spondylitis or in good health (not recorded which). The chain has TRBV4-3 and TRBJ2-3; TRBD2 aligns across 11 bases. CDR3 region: CASSPTSGTTDTQYF. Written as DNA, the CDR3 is TGCGCCAGCAGCCCGACTAGCGGGACAACAGATACGCAGTATTTT.